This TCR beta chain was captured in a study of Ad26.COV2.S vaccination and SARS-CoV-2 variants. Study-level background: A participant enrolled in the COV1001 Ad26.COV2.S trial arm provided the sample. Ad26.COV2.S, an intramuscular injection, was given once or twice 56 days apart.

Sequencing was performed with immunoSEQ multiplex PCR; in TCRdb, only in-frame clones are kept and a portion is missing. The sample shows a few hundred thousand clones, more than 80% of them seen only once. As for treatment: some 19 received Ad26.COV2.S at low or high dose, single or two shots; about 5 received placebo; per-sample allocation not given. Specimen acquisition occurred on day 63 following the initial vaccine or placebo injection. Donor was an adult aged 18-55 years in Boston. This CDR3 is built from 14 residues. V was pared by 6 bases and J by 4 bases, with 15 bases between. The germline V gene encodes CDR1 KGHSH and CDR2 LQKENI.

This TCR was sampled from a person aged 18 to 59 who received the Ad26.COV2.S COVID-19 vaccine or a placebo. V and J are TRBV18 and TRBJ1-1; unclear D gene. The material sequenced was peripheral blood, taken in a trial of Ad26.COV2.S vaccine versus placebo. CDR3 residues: CASSPEGYGTEAFF. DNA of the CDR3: TGTGCCAGCTCGCCAGAGGGCTACGGCACTGAAGCTTTCTTT. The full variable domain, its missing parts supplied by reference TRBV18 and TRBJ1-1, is NAGVMQNPRHLVRRRGQEARLRCSPMKGHSHVYWYRQLPEEGLKFMVYLQKENIIDESGMPKERFSAEFPKEGPSILRIQQVVRGDSAAYFCASSPEGYGTEAFFGQGTRLTVV.